This TCR beta chain was identified during a study of blood T cell repertoires in COVID-19. Study at large: Some COVID-19 samples were acute and others convalescent; all came from the United States, Italy and Spain. T cells, B-cell-depleted T cells, or PBMCs provided the cDNA or gDNA that served as material.

Original processing methods: Estimates of nucleated cell counts were drawn from the amplification of reference gene primers. Produced via immunoSEQ multiplex PCR; TCRdb's table is partial and in-frame only. The DNA gave D and trimming, while V, J and clone size come from that table. The table shows some 200,000 clones, with more than 70% occurring only once. The receptor was derived from a woman aged 55-69 years with acute or convalescent COVID-19. Specimen: peripheral blood.

CDR3 loop: CASSPQERLNTEAFF. The CDR3 DNA reads TGTGCCAGCTCTCCCCAGGAGCGGTTGAACACTGAAGCTTTCTTT. The V and J genes are TRBV18 and TRBJ1-1, with unresolved D. CDR1 KGHSH and CDR2 LQKENI come from the germline V gene. V was clipped by 6 bases and J by 0 bases, with 14 bases between them. The CDR3 sequence is 15 residues long.